Below, one T cell receptor (beta chain) is given with its context. The read finishes 3 residues shy of the CDR3 end, and the germline J gene is used to complete it. The data stem from a study of T cells in women clearing cervical HPV infection. As for the study in general: Case blood drawn at lesion detection; control blood after infection cleared.

This table comes from immunoSEQ multiplex PCR, and its TCRdb copy is limited to in-frame clones, with some not included. In all, the sample yields approximately 23,000 clones. The CDR3 loop spans 13 amino acids. J lost 6 bases, V lost 3 bases, and 5 bases had no gene match. Per the germline V gene, CDR1 is SGHRS and CDR2 is YFSETQ. The TCR was taken from a woman aged 18 to 75 with a cervical HPV16 infection that either progressed to CIN3+ or cleared (not recorded which). Sequenced sample: blood buffy coat. This chain links TRBV5-1 with TRBJ2-5; TRBD1 agrees at 7 bases. The sequenced CDR3 bases are TGCGCCAGCAGCTCTACAGGGGAACAGACC. Translated, it gives CASSSTGEQT. The full CDR3 sequence reads CASSSTGEQTQYF.